This passage covers 31 T cell receptor beta chains from one sample sequenced in a study of a mutant IDH1 vaccine in newly diagnosed glioma. Clones were read by immunoSEQ multiplex PCR, and TCRdb kept only the in-frame ones, dropping some. The sample shows about 45,000 clones, 85% to 95% of them seen only once. The antigens for these receptors are not known. Time point here: week 35, safety follow-up. Each dose of the vaccine consisted of 300 ug of mutant IDH1 20-mer peptide, with topical imiquimod. Material: PBMCs, obtained from a glioma patient whose treatment included an IDH1 peptide vaccine. These receptors originate from a man aged 45-65 years with glioma.

This clone occurred once. The chain joins TRBV7-9 to TRBJ2-5; perhaps D is TRBD1 or TRBD2 (7 bases each). The germline CDR1 and CDR2 sequences are SEHNR and FQNEAQ (reference sequence). The V and J ends lost 7 bases and 5 bases respectively, with 14 bases between them. The CDR3 has 13 amino acids. DNA for the CDR3: TGTGCCAGCATGGGGGGGGGACAGGAGACCCAGTACTTC. It yields the protein CASMGGGQETQYF.

The chain couples TRBV6-6 to TRBJ2-3; 7 bases are shared with TRBD1. This CDR3 is built from 14 residues. The germline gives CDR1 MNHNY, CDR2 SVGAGI (reference sequence). Unmatched junction bases numbered 7, after V lost 5 bases and J lost 5 bases. CDR3 bases: TGTGCCAGCAGTCAGACACAGGGGAAAGATACGCAGTATTTT. Translating gives CASSQTQGKDTQYF.

The V call is TRBV7-9, the J call TRBJ2-5; no clear D gene. V was pared by 0 bases and J by 2 bases, with 16 bases between. This CDR3 is 17 amino acids long. CDR1 and CDR2 from the germline V gene are SEHNR and FQNEAQ (reference sequence). The CDR3 region has the DNA TGTGCCAGCAGCTTAGCGAAACCCTCCCCGATTCAAGAGACCCAGTACTTC. Translated: CASSLAKPSPIQETQYF.

The chain couples TRBV19 to TRBJ1-1; the D gene is possibly TRBD1 (5 bases). Trimming left V 2 bases short and J 1 base short, with 8 bases between. The CDR3 loop spans 14 amino acids. Germline V gene lookup returns CDR1 LNHDA and CDR2 SQIVND (reference sequence). The CDR3 coding sequence is TGTGCCAGTAGTATAAACGGGGGGAACACTGAAGCTTTCTTT. The encoded protein is CASSINGGNTEAFF.

This chain uses TRBV19 with TRBJ1-5; no clear D gene. Germline assignment: CDR1 LNHDA and CDR2 SQIVND (reference sequence). The CDR3 sequence is 15 residues long. The V end lost 10 bases, the J end lost 6 bases, and 22 bases lay between the germline ends. Here the CDR3 reads CATSPTILHGQPQHF. The CDR3 bases are TGTGCCACTTCCCCGACCATTCTTCACGGTCAGCCCCAGCATTTT. Based on the CDR3 plus reference TRBV19 and TRBJ1-5, the full variable domain is DGGITQSPKYLFRKEGQNVTLSCEQNLNHDAMYWYRQDPGQGLRLIYYSQIVNDFQKGDIAEGYSVSREKKESFPLTVTSAQKNPTAFYLCATSPTILHGQPQHFGDGTRLSIL.

This sequence joins TRBV19 and TRBJ2-1, with 7 positions matching TRBD2. The V gene's germline CDR1 is LNHDA and CDR2 SQIVND (reference sequence). Trimming cost V 6 bases and J 1 base; bases outside gene matches: 9. The length of the CDR3 is 16 residues. This CDR3 is CASSIGGSGSYNEQFF. The CDR3 bases are TGTGCCAGTAGCATTGGCGGGAGCGGTTCCTACAATGAGCAGTTCTTC. Based on the CDR3 plus reference TRBV19 and TRBJ2-1, the full variable domain is DGGITQSPKYLFRKEGQNVTLSCEQNLNHDAMYWYRQDPGQGLRLIYYSQIVNDFQKGDIAEGYSVSREKKESFPLTVTSAQKNPTAFYLCASSIGGSGSYNEQFFGPGTRLTVL.

The chain combines TRBV4-2 with TRBJ1-1; D not resolved. CDR1 LGHNA and CDR2 YNFKEQ come from the germline V gene. Trimming took off 4 bases at V and 0 bases at J, with 9 bases between the two ends. The CDR3 has 14 amino acids. This CDR3 is CASSPPLMNTEAFF. CDR3 nucleotide sequence: TGTGCCAGCAGCCCCCCGCTGATGAACACTGAAGCTTTCTTT.

This clone came up once. The gene calls are TRBV4-3 and TRBJ2-1; TRBD1 agrees at 9 bases. V lost 4 bases, J lost 6 bases, and 13 bases stayed unmatched. Germline CDR1 is LGHNA and CDR2 is YSLEER. The CDR3 consists of 17 residues. The CDR3 DNA reads as TGCGCCAGCAGCCGATTGACAGGGGGGACGATCGGCAATGAGCAGTTCTTC. Its translation: CASSRLTGGTIGNEQFF.

This chain links TRBV10-3 with TRBJ1-2, with 8 nucleotides matching TRBD1. Trimming removed 5 bases from V and 5 bases from J; junction bases left unmatched: 4. This CDR3 comprises 13 residues. Germline loops: CDR1 ENHRY, CDR2 SYGVKD. The CDR3 loop reads CAISKDRVYGYTF. The CDR3 DNA reads TGTGCCATCAGTAAGGACAGGGTTTATGGCTACACCTTC.

V usage is TRBV7-9 and J usage is TRBJ1-5, with 8 bases that match TRBD1. The J segment lost 0 bases and the V segment lost 5 bases, leaving 6 bases of the junction unmatched. CDR3 length: 16 amino acids. CDR1 SEHNR and CDR2 FQNEAQ come from the germline V gene (reference sequence). The CDR3 sequence is CASSADRVYSNQPQHF. The CDR3, as DNA: TGTGCCAGCAGCGCGGACAGGGTTTATAGCAATCAGCCCCAGCATTTT.

V usage is TRBV28 and J usage is TRBJ1-2, with D uncertain. V gave up 3 bases and J gave up 4 bases, with 12 bases separating them. The germline gives CDR1 MDHEN, CDR2 SYDVKM. CDR3 length equals 14 residues. The CDR3 nucleotides read TGTGCCAGCAGTTTTTTACGGGTGGGCTATGGCTACACCTTC. Its protein is CASSFLRVGYGYTF.

V gene TRBV7-2 combines with J gene TRBJ1-5; D not resolved. This CDR3 has 15 residues. CDR1 and CDR2 from the germline V gene are SGHTA and FQGNSA. V lost 1 base, J lost 1 base, and 8 bases lay in between. The CDR3 DNA sequence: TGTGCCAGCAGCTTAGGGTCGCAGAGCAATCAGCCCCAGCATTTT. Residues: CASSLGSQSNQPQHF. Filled out from reference TRBV7-2 and TRBJ1-5, the complete variable domain reads GAGVSQSPSNKVTEKGKDVELRCDPISGHTALYWYRQSLGQGLEFLIYFQGNSAPDKSGLPSDRFSAERTGGSVSTLTIQRTQQEDSAVYLCASSLGSQSNQPQHFGDGTRLSIL.

This clone turned up a few times. Written as DNA, the CDR3 is TGTGCCAGCAGCTTGAGCAGAGCAATTGAAGCTTTCTTT. Encoded protein: CASSLSRAIEAFF. The chain couples TRBV5-5 to TRBJ1-1; D unresolved. From germline, CDR1 is SGHKS and CDR2 YYEKEE (reference sequence). V dropped 1 base and J dropped 7 bases, with 11 bases sitting between them. The CDR3 length is 13 residues.

This chain connects TRBV29-1 to TRBJ1-2, with a tentative D call TRBD1 (5 bases). V was pared by 4 bases and J by 5 bases, with 17 bases between. Germline assignment: CDR1 SQVTM and CDR2 ANQGSEA. CDR3 length: 14 amino acids. CDR3 nucleotide sequence: TGCAGCGTTGGAGGGCCGGACGGGGGGTATGGCTACACCTTC. Protein sequence: CSVGGPDGGYGYTF.

The gene calls are TRBV29-1 and TRBJ2-3; the D is unclear. Germline CDR1 and CDR2: SQVTM and ANQGSEA. The CDR3 totals 15 residues. V was cut by 2 bases and J by 3 bases, with 15 bases left in between. The CDR3 sequence: CSVESPLGRTDTQYF. CDR3 DNA sequence: TGCAGCGTTGAATCCCCCCTGGGTAGGACAGATACGCAGTATTTT.

This clone was counted between two and nine times. The chain joins TRBV6-5 to TRBJ1-1; D not certain. Germline loops: CDR1 MNHEY, CDR2 SVGAGI. V lost 5 bases and J lost 0, with 13 bases in between. The CDR3 is 15 amino acids. The CDR3 sequence: CASSAIADLNTEAFF. For the CDR3, the DNA is TGTGCCAGCAGTGCGATTGCCGACCTGAACACTGAAGCTTTCTTT.

J is TRBJ2-7 and V is TRBV28; D is perhaps TRBD2 (5 bases). V lost 5 bases and J 3 bases, leaving 11 bases between the germline ends. This CDR3 comprises 13 residues. Germline V gives CDR1 MDHEN, CDR2 SYDVKM. The CDR3 DNA is TGTGCCAGCAGTCGCAGCGGAATCTACGAGCAGTACTTC. This sequence encodes CASSRSGIYEQYF. Full variable domain (rest looked up from reference TRBV28 and TRBJ2-7): DVKVTQSSRYLVKRTGEKVFLECVQDMDHENMFWYRQDPGLGLRLIYFSYDVKMKEKGDIPEGYSVSREKKERFSLILESASTNQTSMYLCASSRSGIYEQYFGPGTRLTVT.

The chain uses TRBV7-6 and TRBJ1-4; no definite D call. The germline V gene encodes CDR1 SGHVS and CDR2 FNYEAQ. V lost 2 bases and J lost 8, with 15 bases in between. CDR3 length: 15 amino acids. Written as DNA, the CDR3 is TGTGCCAGCAGCTTAAGCGGCCAGGTCGGGGAAAAACTGTTTTTT. As protein: CASSLSGQVGEKLFF.

The V gene is TRBV5-1, the J gene TRBJ1-1; D possibly corresponds to TRBD1 (6 bases). Trimming shortened V by 4 bases and J by 4 bases, and 14 bases separated the two germline ends. The CDR3 runs 14 residues. Germline V gene lookup returns CDR1 SGHRS and CDR2 YFSETQ. CDR3 nucleotides: TGCGCCAGCAGCCCTGGAACAGGGCTCACTGAAGCTTTCTTT. Translation: CASSPGTGLTEAFF.

The V gene is TRBV5-1, the J gene TRBJ2-2; TRBD1 aligns across 7 bases. Germline trimming cut 0 bases from V and 4 bases from J; bases unmatched to any gene: 3. The CDR3 contains 15 residues. Germline V lookup: CDR1 SGHRS, CDR2 YFSETQ. The CDR3 sequence is CASSLEGQSTGELFF. CDR3 DNA: TGCGCCAGCAGCTTGGAGGGACAGTCCACCGGGGAGCTGTTTTTT.

In this sample, this clone turned up once. The chain combines TRBV19 with TRBJ2-6, with a possible D match to TRBD1 (6 bases). The CDR3 is 17 amino acids. Germline V gene sequence: CDR1 LNHDA, CDR2 SQIVND (reference sequence). Between the trimmed V and J ends, which lost 6 bases and 0 bases, there was a span of 15 bases. CDR3 in DNA: TGTGCCAGTAGGAACCGGGACACTAGCTCTGGGGCCAACGTCCTGACTTTC. Translating it yields CASRNRDTSSGANVLTF.

The V and J genes are TRBV13 and TRBJ2-7, with TRBD1 matching 11 bases. Germline V CDR1 and CDR2: PRHDT, FYEKMQ (reference sequence). The ends lost 9 bases at V and 2 bases at J; junction bases unmatched: 6. The CDR3 spans 14 residues. The CDR3 sequence: CASTSGQGAYEQYF. The CDR3 nucleotides are TGTGCCAGTACATCGGGACAGGGGGCCTACGAGCAGTACTTC.

The chain has TRBV19 and TRBJ1-1, with 9 bases lining up with TRBD1. CDR3 length equals 17 residues. Germline CDR1 is LNHDA and CDR2 is SQIVND (reference sequence). The ends lost 6 bases at V and 0 bases at J; junction bases unmatched: 11. The CDR3 sequence is CASSTGQGRGLNTEAFF. In DNA form, the CDR3 reads TGTGCCAGTAGCACCGGACAGGGGCGGGGGCTGAACACTGAAGCTTTCTTT.

The chain couples TRBV7-8 to TRBJ2-5, with unresolved D. Germline loops: CDR1 SGHVS, CDR2 FQNEAQ. There are 12 residues in the CDR3. Trimming stripped 1 base from V and 4 bases from J, with 4 bases between. The chain's CDR3 is CASSLVLETQYF. CDR3 in DNA: TGTGCCAGCAGCTTAGTCCTAGAGACCCAGTACTTC.

V usage is TRBV4-3 and J usage is TRBJ2-2; TRBD2 matches at 7 bases. The germline V gene encodes CDR1 LGHNA and CDR2 YSLEER. Trimming removed 1 base from V and 5 bases from J; junction bases left unmatched: 10. The CDR3 has 17 residues. The CDR3 DNA reads as TGCGCCAGCAGCCAAGGGGAATCGGCTAGCGGTACCGGGGAGCTGTTTTTT. Its protein is CASSQGESASGTGELFF.

The chain has TRBV19 and TRBJ1-5; perhaps TRBD1 as D (5 bases). Germline lookup yields CDR1 LNHDA and CDR2 SQIVND (reference sequence). The length of the CDR3 is 14 residues. V was clipped by 6 bases and J by 3 bases, with 12 bases between them. DNA for the CDR3: TGTGCCAGTAGCACTCAGGGATACAATCAGCCCCAGCATTTT. Protein: CASSTQGYNQPQHF.

The rearrangement joins TRBV28 to TRBJ2-7; tentative D call: TRBD2 (5 bases). Trimming stripped 5 bases from V and 7 bases from J, with 12 bases between. The germline V gene has CDR1 MDHEN and CDR2 SYDVKM. The CDR3 spans 12 residues. DNA of the CDR3: TGTGCCAGCAGTCCCCTTCCGGGGGAGCAGTACTTC. This gives the protein CASSPLPGEQYF.

V gene TRBV21-1 combines with J gene TRBJ1-1. TRBV21-1 is tagged as a pseudogene. This CDR3 has 16 amino acids. The CDR3 region is CASKQEGPTANTEAFF. CDR3 nucleotides: TGTGCCAGCAAGCAAGAAGGACCGACGGCGAACACTGAAGCTTTCTTT.

The genes are TRBV6-5 and TRBJ1-1; no firm D call. There are 13 residues in the CDR3. In germline, CDR1 is MNHEY, CDR2 SVGAGI. With 6 bases removed from V and 1 base from J, the gap between germline ends came to 9 bases. CDR3 region: CASSATTNTEAFF. CDR3 sequence (DNA): TGTGCCAGCAGCGCGACGACGAACACTGAAGCTTTCTTT.

The chain couples TRBV11-2 to TRBJ2-7, with a possible D match to TRBD1 (5 bases). The germline gives CDR1 SGHAT, CDR2 FQNNGV. This CDR3 has 13 amino acids. V lost 4 bases to trimming and J lost 7 bases, with 14 bases between them. This CDR3 is CASSSRTTEEQYF. DNA of the CDR3: TGTGCCAGCAGCTCCCGGACGACAGAAGAGCAGTACTTC.

The chain employs TRBV7-3 and TRBJ2-7; D perhaps matches TRBD2 (5 bases). In germline, CDR1 is SGHTA, CDR2 FQGTGA. This CDR3 is 15 amino acids long. The germline V and J ends were trimmed by 5 bases and 3 bases, with 17 bases remaining between them. Written as DNA, the CDR3 is TGTGCCAGCAGCCTAATTGGCGGGCAAAACTACGAGCAGTACTTC. As protein: CASSLIGGQNYEQYF.